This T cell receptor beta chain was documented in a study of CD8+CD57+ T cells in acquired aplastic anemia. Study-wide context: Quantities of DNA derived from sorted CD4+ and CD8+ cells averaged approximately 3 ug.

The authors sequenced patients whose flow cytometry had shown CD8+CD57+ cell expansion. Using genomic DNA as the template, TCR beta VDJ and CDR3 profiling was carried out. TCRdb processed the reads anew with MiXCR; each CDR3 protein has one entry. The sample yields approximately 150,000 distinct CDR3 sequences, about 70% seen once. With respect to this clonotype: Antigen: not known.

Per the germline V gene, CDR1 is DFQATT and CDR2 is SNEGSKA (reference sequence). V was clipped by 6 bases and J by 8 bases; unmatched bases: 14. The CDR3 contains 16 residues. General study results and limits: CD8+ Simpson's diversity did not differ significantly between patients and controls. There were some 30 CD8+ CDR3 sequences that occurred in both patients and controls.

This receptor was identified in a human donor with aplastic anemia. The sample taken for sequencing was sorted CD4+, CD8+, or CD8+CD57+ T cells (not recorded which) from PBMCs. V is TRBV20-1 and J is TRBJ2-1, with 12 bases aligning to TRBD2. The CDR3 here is CSAERTSGIAGHEQFF. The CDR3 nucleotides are TGCAGTGCCGAGCGGACTAGCGGGATCGCCGGCCATGAGCAGTTCTTC.